The 18 T cell receptor beta chains reported below all come from one sample, sequenced in a study of T cells in Graves' hyperthyroidism and ophthalmopathy. The TCR beta CDR3 regions underwent amplification using RNA transcripts as the source. RT-PCR in the first round (using the HTBI primer set) targeted the TCR CDR3. Each CDR3 protein is one row after TCRdb ran MiXCR on the multiplex PCR reads. This sample has over 700,000 distinct CDR3 sequences, with about a third found just once. Specimen: blood. These receptors originate from a woman in her forties with Graves' hyperthyroidism.

This clonotype was detected a few times. The chain joins TRBV19 to TRBJ1-1; D remains ambiguous. V lost 3 bases and J 1 base, leaving 12 bases between the germline ends. Germline CDR1 and CDR2: LNHDA and SQIVND (reference sequence). This CDR3 comprises 15 residues. The CDR3 DNA follows: TGTGCCAGTAGTATCGGTTTTCCGGCGAACACTGAAGCTTTCTTT. Translated: CASSIGFPANTEAFF.

The chain employs TRBV7-3 and TRBJ2-5, with a weak D call TRBD1 (5 bases). V shed 6 bases and J shed 1 base, with 15 bases lying between them. This CDR3 is built from 15 residues. Germline CDR1 is SGHTA and CDR2 is FQGTGA. CDR3 DNA sequence: TGTGCCAGCAGACGAGAAGACAGACTCCAAGAGACCCAGTACTTC. As protein: CASRREDRLQETQYF.

This chain connects TRBV19 to TRBJ1-2; no reliable D call. V shed 0 bases and J shed 8 bases, with 10 bases lying between them. CDR1 and CDR2 (germline): LNHDA, SQIVND (reference sequence). The CDR3 consists of 13 residues. DNA for the CDR3: TGTGCCAGTAGTATAGAGAGGAATCTGGGCTACACCTTC. Amino acid sequence: CASSIERNLGYTF.

This clonotype was found once. J is TRBJ2-3 and V is TRBV7-2; D call uncertain. Trimming shortened V by 2 bases and J by 7 bases, and 10 bases separated the two germline ends. Germline CDR1 SGHTA, CDR2 FQGNSA. There are 13 residues in the CDR3. The CDR3 nucleotides read TGTGCCAGCAGCTTATATACGAAGAATACGCAGTATTTT. It codes for CASSLYTKNTQYF.

This clonotype was counted ten times or more. CDR3 in amino acids: CASSRQGIQGYTF. CDR3 bases: TGTGCCAGCAGCCGCCAGGGAATTCAGGGCTACACCTTC. The rearrangement links TRBV14 to TRBJ1-2, with D perhaps matching TRBD1 (5 bases). The CDR3 sequence is 13 residues long. Germline CDR1 reads SGHDN; CDR2 reads FVKESK. Trimming shortened V by 4 bases and J by 8 bases, and 14 bases separated the two germline ends.

The chain is built from TRBV29-1 and TRBJ2-1, with 8 bases fitting TRBD1. The trim removed 6 bases at V and 3 bases at J, leaving 4 bases unmatched. The CDR3 has 13 amino acids. CDR1 and CDR2 (germline): SQVTM, ANQGSEA. CDR3 bases: TGCAGCGTCCGGGGACAGGTCTACAATGAGCAGTTCTTC. This encodes CSVRGQVYNEQFF.

This clonotype was seen a few times. The V call is TRBV29-1, the J call TRBJ1-1, with D possibly matching TRBD1 (6 bases). V lost 6 bases and J lost 0, with 11 bases in between. This CDR3 is built from 13 residues. CDR1 and CDR2 (germline): SQVTM, ANQGSEA. CDR3 sequence reads: CSVEYRVNTEAFF. In nucleotides, the CDR3 is TGCAGCGTGGAATACAGGGTGAACACTGAAGCTTTCTTT.

Ten or more counts support this clonotype. This chain uses TRBV5-6 with TRBJ2-7, with 8 nucleotides matching TRBD1. V shed 5 bases and J 5 bases; nucleotides not matched to a gene: 6. This CDR3 spans 13 amino acids. The germline gives CDR1 SGHDT, CDR2 YYEEEE. The CDR3 here is CASSKDRADEQYF. The CDR3 DNA is TGTGCCAGCAGTAAGGACAGGGCGGACGAGCAGTACTTC.

This chain links TRBV12-3 or TRBV12-4 with TRBJ2-2; perhaps TRBD1 as D (5 bases). V was trimmed by 4 bases and J by 5 bases, leaving 20 bases between them. The CDR3 consists of 17 residues. CDR3 protein: CASSSTGLGSPTGELFF. CDR3 bases: TGTGCCAGCAGTTCCACAGGTCTTGGTAGCCCAACCGGGGAGCTGTTTTTT.

This clonotype was seen only a few times. The chain carries TRBV11-2 and TRBJ1-5, with D possibly being TRBD1 (6 bases). The CDR3 is 16 amino acids. Germline assignment: CDR1 SGHAT and CDR2 FQNNGV. The V end lost 6 bases, the J end lost 3 bases, and 18 bases lay between the germline ends. CDR3 amino acids: CASRDIRAGANQPQHF. CDR3 in DNA: TGTGCCAGCAGAGACATAAGAGCAGGGGCCAATCAGCCCCAGCATTTT.

The J gene is TRBJ1-4, the V gene TRBV4-1; the match to TRBD1 covers 7 bases. The CDR3 is 15 residues long. Germline loops: CDR1 MGHRA, CDR2 YSYEKL. The trim removed 3 bases at V and 8 bases at J, leaving 9 bases unmatched. As DNA, the CDR3 is TGCGCCAGCAGCCAGCCGACAGGGAAGGACGAAAAACTGTTTTTT. It yields the protein CASSQPTGKDEKLFF.

V gene TRBV12-3 or TRBV12-4 combines with J gene TRBJ1-2; possible D gene TRBD1, 5 bases. This CDR3 has 13 residues. Trimming removed 6 bases at V and 8 bases at J, with 16 bases between. CDR3 nucleotides: TGTGCCAGCAGCTACTTGTCTAGGGGCGGCTACACCTTC. It yields the protein CASSYLSRGGYTF.

J is TRBJ1-1 and V is TRBV5-1, with no clear D. There are 15 residues in the CDR3. The germline V gene encodes CDR1 SGHRS and CDR2 YFSETQ. Trimming pared 3 bases from V and 0 bases from J, leaving 12 bases between. This chain's CDR3 is CASSSPVGMNTEAFF. CDR3 DNA sequence: TGCGCCAGCAGCTCACCGGTAGGGATGAACACTGAAGCTTTCTTT.

Notes on this clonotype: The junction and the germline gene differ at one end; a read error may be behind it. The chain carries TRBV7-9 and TRBJ2-7; 8 positions match TRBD2. CDR1 is SEHNR, CDR2 FQNEAQ, per germline (reference sequence). The CDR3 covers 16 residues. CDR3 DNA: TGTACCAGCAGCGGGGGACCCGAGGGGGGTTCCTACGAGCAGTACTTC. This sequence encodes CTSSGGPEGGSYEQYF.

As for this clonotype: At one end the junction does not follow the germline gene, possibly because of a read error. The genes are TRBV15 and TRBJ1-5; no clear D. The J call may be incorrect, as the DNA end agrees better with TRBJ2-3. CDR1 and CDR2 (germline): LNHNV, YYDKDF (reference sequence). The CDR3 has 14 residues. CDR3 loop: CAASRPAGTDTQYF. DNA for the CDR3: TGTGCCGCCAGCCGCCCCGCTGGCACAGATACGCAGTATTTT.

This clonotype was counted at least ten times. The CDR3 region has the DNA TGTGCCAGCAGCCAAAACACTGAAGCTTTCTTT. Protein: CASSQNTEAFF. V is TRBV7-8 and J is TRBJ1-1, with unresolved D. Between the trimmed V and J ends, which lost 5 bases and 2 bases, there was a span of 3 bases. Looked up from germline, CDR1 is SGHVS and CDR2 is FQNEAQ. CDR3 length equals 11 residues.

This clonotype is medium-sized by share. The chain recombines TRBV5-1 with TRBJ1-2; no reliable D call. The CDR3 consists of 14 residues. Germline V CDR1 and CDR2: SGHRS, YFSETQ. Trimming shortened V by 5 bases and J by 8 bases, and 19 bases separated the two germline ends. The CDR3 coding sequence is TGCGCCAGCAGAGGGCAGCCAGATTTGGAAGGCTACACCTTC. Its translation is CASRGQPDLEGYTF.

The chain recombines TRBV19 with TRBJ1-1; 8 bases line up with TRBD1. Germline trimming cut 7 bases from V and 0 bases from J; bases unmatched to any gene: 7. CDR3 length: 15 residues. CDR1 is LNHDA, CDR2 SQIVND, per germline (reference sequence). The CDR3 loop reads CASTDRGGMNTEAFF. In DNA form, the CDR3 reads TGTGCCAGTACCGACAGGGGAGGAATGAACACTGAAGCTTTCTTT.